These T cell receptor beta chains were read from a single sample in a study of post-analysis software for immune sequencing data. Each CDR3 protein is one row after TCRdb ran MiXCR on the PCR reads. This table holds around 150,000 distinct CDR3 sequences, about 37% found once. The specimen was blood, collected after autologous hematopoietic stem cell transplantation. The receptors come from a girl aged 5-17 years with multiple sclerosis. Both conserved end residues are part of each CDR3. D genes are given only for firm matches. Clone size is stated in some rows and not others, as once, few, many or a class when expanded.

size: .; D: .; length: 15; V: TRBV14; J: TRBJ2-3; CDR3: CASSRRLVSGDTQYF; DNA: TGTGCCAGCAGCCGTAGACTAGTCTCGGGAGATACGCAGTATTTT
size: many; D: .; length: 22; V: TRBV4-3; J: TRBJ2-6; CDR3: CASSQDWMRSDSLYSGANVLTF; DNA: TGCGCCAGCAGCCAAGATTGGATGAGGTCGGACAGCCTTTACTCTGGGGCCAACGTCCTGACTTTC
size: .; D: .; length: 11; V: TRBV30; J: TRBJ2-1; CDR3: CAWSPLNEQFF; DNA: TGTGCCTGGAGCCCCCTCAATGAGCAGTTCTTC
size: once; D: .; length: 14; V: TRBV11-3; J: TRBJ2-3; CDR3: CASSSATGVNTQYF; DNA: TGTGCCAGCAGCTCCGCAACGGGAGTGAATACGCAGTATTTT
size: many; D: .; length: 14; V: TRBV5-1; J: TRBJ2-7; CDR3: CASSVDPGLSEQYF; DNA: TGCGCCAGCAGCGTTGACCCGGGGCTCTCCGAGCAGTACTTC
size: .; D: TRBD2; length: 16; V: TRBV5-6; J: TRBJ2-1; CDR3: CASSLMLTSGNNEQFF; DNA: TGTGCCAGCAGCTTGATGTTAACTAGCGGTAACAATGAGCAGTTCTTC
size: few; D: .; length: 14; V: TRBV5-1; J: TRBJ1-2; CDR3: CASRTGAVNYGYTF; DNA: TGCGCCAGCAGGACGGGGGCAGTTAACTATGGCTACACCTTC
size: few; D: TRBD2; length: 16; V: TRBV7-2; J: TRBJ2-1; CDR3: CASSLAPLAGGREQFF; DNA: TGTGCCAGCAGCTTAGCCCCCCTAGCGGGGGGTCGCGAGCAGTTCTTC
size: .; D: TRBD1; length: 13; V: TRBV20-1; J: TRBJ2-5; CDR3: CSARTAGGETQYF; DNA: TGCAGTGCTAGGACGGCAGGGGGAGAGACCCAGTACTTC
size: many; D: TRBD2; length: 16; V: TRBV13; J: TRBJ2-3; CDR3: CASSSPGAGALDTQYF; DNA: TGTGCCAGCAGCTCCCCAGGAGCGGGAGCTTTGGATACGCAGTATTTT
size: few; D: .; length: 13; V: TRBV9; J: TRBJ2-1; CDR3: CASSVPGVDEQFF; DNA: TGTGCCAGCAGCGTCCCCGGAGTGGATGAGCAGTTCTTC
size: few; D: TRBD1; length: 16; V: TRBV3-1; J: TRBJ2-5; CDR3: CASSQLPGTGGETQYF; DNA: TGTGCCAGCAGCCAACTACCCGGGACAGGGGGCGAGACCCAGTACTTC
size: .; D: .; length: 12; V: TRBV20-1; J: TRBJ2-7; CDR3: CSARERIREQYF; DNA: TGCAGTGCTAGAGAAAGAATACGCGAGCAGTACTTC
size: .; D: TRBD2; length: 15; V: TRBV18; J: TRBJ2-1; CDR3: CASSPGGRAYNEQFF; DNA: TGTGCCAGCTCACCGGGCGGGAGGGCCTACAATGAGCAGTTCTTC
size: .; D: .; length: 13; V: TRBV20-1; J: TRBJ2-7; CDR3: CSGVGGARYEQYF; DNA: TGCAGTGGCGTTGGGGGGGCGAGGTACGAGCAGTACTTC
size: .; D: TRBD1; length: 14; V: TRBV20-1; J: TRBJ1-2; CDR3: CSAHTRDRDYGYTF; DNA: TGCAGTGCGCACACGCGAGACAGGGACTATGGCTACACCTTC
size: .; D: .; length: 14; V: TRBV11-2; J: TRBJ1-2; CDR3: CASRPRETNYGYTF; DNA: TGTGCCAGCAGGCCGCGGGAGACTAACTATGGCTACACCTTC
size: .; D: .; length: 17; V: TRBV2; J: TRBJ2-3; CDR3: CASSEALRTAFSDTQYF; DNA: TGTGCCAGCAGTGAAGCGCTTCGGACAGCATTCTCGGATACGCAGTATTTT
size: once; D: .; length: 16; V: TRBV20-1; J: TRBJ2-1; CDR3: CSARSVLAQVRNEQFF; DNA: TGCAGTGCCCGGTCCGTTCTAGCGCAAGTCCGTAATGAGCAGTTCTTC
size: .; D: .; length: 12; V: TRBV20-1; J: TRBJ2-1; CDR3: CSASWSGTEQFF; DNA: TGCAGTGCTTCTTGGTCCGGGACAGAGCAGTTCTTC
size: .; D: .; length: 12; V: TRBV29-1; J: TRBJ2-5; CDR3: CSVEVGDETQYF; DNA: TGCAGCGTTGAAGTCGGGGACGAGACCCAGTACTTC
size: .; D: .; length: 12; V: TRBV20-1; J: TRBJ1-2; CDR3: CSASSGNYGYTF; DNA: TGCAGTGCTAGTAGCGGGAACTATGGCTACACCTTC
size: once; D: .; length: 13; V: TRBV9; J: TRBJ2-1; CDR3: CASSALPLGEQFF; DNA: TGTGCCAGCAGCGCCCTCCCCTTGGGTGAGCAGTTCTTC
size: few; D: .; length: 14; V: TRBV30; J: TRBJ1-2; CDR3: CAWSDPPGTYGYTF; DNA: TGTGCCTGGAGTGACCCCCCAGGGACCTATGGCTACACCTTC
size: .; D: .; length: 12; V: TRBV15; J: TRBJ1-2; CDR3: CATSREGGGYTF; DNA: TGTGCCACCAGCAGAGAAGGTGGTGGCTACACCTTC
size: .; D: TRBD1; length: 15; V: TRBV24-1; J: TRBJ2-3; CDR3: CATSGGRGPTDTQYF; DNA: TGTGCCACCAGTGGGGGCAGGGGGCCGACAGATACGCAGTATTTT
size: .; D: .; length: 13; V: TRBV28; J: TRBJ2-5; CDR3: CASSLRQQETQYF; DNA: TGTGCCAGCAGTTTGCGTCAACAAGAGACCCAGTACTTC
size: .; D: .; length: 17; V: TRBV11-3; J: TRBJ2-2; CDR3: CASSPVAGTLNTGELFF; DNA: TGTGCCAGCAGTCCGGTGGCGGGGACCCTGAACACCGGGGAGCTGTTTTTT
size: .; D: .; length: 14; V: TRBV6-5; J: TRBJ2-7; CDR3: CASSYGSGHGEQYF; DNA: TGTGCCAGCAGTTACGGCTCAGGGCATGGGGAGCAGTACTTC
size: .; D: TRBD2; length: 16; V: TRBV7-2; J: TRBJ2-7; CDR3: CASSETGTSALREQYF; DNA: TGTGCCAGCAGCGAAACCGGGACTAGCGCCCTCAGGGAGCAGTACTTC
size: few; D: .; length: 15; V: TRBV6-6; J: TRBJ2-7; CDR3: CASSYSWGRSYEQYF; DNA: TGTGCCAGCAGTTACTCGTGGGGACGAAGCTACGAGCAGTACTTC
size: few; D: TRBD2; length: 17; V: TRBV24-1; J: TRBJ2-3; CDR3: CATSDSASGWSTDTQYF; DNA: TGTGCCACCAGTGATTCCGCTAGCGGGTGGAGCACAGATACGCAGTATTTT
size: .; D: TRBD1; length: 13; V: TRBV18; J: TRBJ2-7; CDR3: CASSLRDRGEQYF; DNA: TGTGCCAGCTCACTCCGGGACAGAGGGGAGCAGTACTTC
size: few; D: .; length: 14; V: TRBV12-3/TRBV12-4; J: TRBJ2-7; CDR3: CASSLAGELYEQYF; DNA: TGTGCCAGCAGTTTAGCGGGAGAGCTCTACGAGCAGTACTTC
size: .; D: TRBD1; length: 16; V: TRBV6-5; J: TRBJ2-7; CDR3: CASSYRSGQGQYEQYF; DNA: TGTGCCAGCAGTTACCGCTCGGGACAGGGGCAATACGAGCAGTACTTC
size: .; D: TRBD2; length: 15; V: TRBV7-7; J: TRBJ2-5; CDR3: CASSFFSGSVETQYF; DNA: TGTGCTAGCAGCTTCTTTAGCGGGAGCGTGGAGACCCAGTACTTC
size: few; D: .; length: 16; V: TRBV7-3; J: TRBJ2-2; CDR3: CASSSLGPENTGELFF; DNA: TGTGCCAGCAGCTCCCTCGGGCCAGAGAACACCGGGGAGCTGTTTTTT
size: .; D: .; length: 15; V: TRBV5-1; J: TRBJ1-1; CDR3: CASSFQSIMNTEAFF; DNA: TGCGCCAGCAGCTTTCAGAGCATCATGAACACTGAAGCTTTCTTT
size: .; D: TRBD1; length: 15; V: TRBV12-3/TRBV12-4; J: TRBJ2-1; CDR3: CAGSLVGTDHDERFF; DNA: TGTGCCGGCAGTTTAGTTGGGACAGACCACGATGAGCGGTTCTTC
size: .; D: TRBD1; length: 16; V: TRBV2; J: TRBJ2-1; CDR3: CASSDPDRGFRNEQFF; DNA: TGTGCCAGCAGTGACCCTGACAGGGGATTTCGGAATGAGCAGTTCTTC